These 30 T cell receptor beta chains share one sample of origin, sequenced in a study of CD8+ T cells in alopecia areata. After isolation, RNA underwent reverse transcription to generate cDNA as the sequencing template. The repertoire was sequenced with immunoSEQ multiplex PCR; TCRdb's copy has only in-frame clones and lacks some. The sample records 65,000 to 100,000 clones, around 54% being singletons. Sample: NKG2D-high CD8+ T cells sorted from blood. These receptor sequences come from a human donor with alopecia areata.

The rearrangement joins TRBV29-1 to TRBJ1-2, with 9 bases that match TRBD1. This CDR3 is 15 amino acids long. J was trimmed by 1 base and V by 5 bases; bases with no gene match: 8. Per germline, CDR1 SQVTM and CDR2 ANQGSEA. CDR3 coding DNA: TGCAGCGTTTTTGGGACAGGGATTATTAACTATGGCTACACCTTC. This encodes CSVFGTGIINYGYTF.

As DNA, the CDR3 is TGTGCCAGCAGTCCCCTTGCCCCACTCTATGAGCAGTTCTTC. The encoded protein is CASSPLAPLYEQFF. This chain connects TRBV28 to TRBJ2-1; no firm D call. The CDR3 has 14 amino acids. Germline V CDR1 and CDR2: MDHEN, SYDVKM. Trimming removed 5 bases from V and 8 bases from J, with 16 bases in between.

The chain recombines TRBV29-1 with TRBJ2-3, with no clear D. This CDR3 comprises 13 residues. CDR1 is SQVTM and CDR2 is ANQGSEA in the germline V gene. V gave up 4 bases and J gave up 2 bases, with 10 bases separating them. The CDR3 reads CSVVAPPTDTQYF. The CDR3 nucleotides are TGCAGCGTTGTAGCACCCCCCACAGATACGCAGTATTTT.

The chain carries TRBV5-1 and TRBJ2-5, with 7 bases matching TRBD1. After removal of 5 bases from V and 4 bases from J, the junction contained 5 bases not matched to a gene. CDR3 length: 13 residues. Germline V gene sequence: CDR1 SGHRS, CDR2 YFSETQ. In nucleotides, the CDR3 is TGCGCCAGCAGACAGGGGTCGGGAGAGACCCAGTACTTC. Its protein product is CASRQGSGETQYF. Full variable domain (outside the CDR3, taken from reference TRBV5-1 and TRBJ2-5): KAGVTQTPRYLIKTRGQQVTLSCSPISGHRSVSWYQQTPGQGLQFLFEYFSETQRNKGNFPGRFSGRQFSNSRSEMNVSTLELGDSALYLCASRQGSGETQYFGPGTRLLVL.

This clone was seen once. V and J are TRBV10-2 and TRBJ2-2; 8 nucleotides align to TRBD1. V dropped 3 bases and J dropped 8; count of bases not matched to a gene: 8. Germline CDR1 and CDR2: WSHSY and SAAADI. The CDR3 spans 15 residues. The CDR3 DNA sequence: TGCGCCAGCAGTGACCCAGGGGGCTCGTATGGGGAGCTGTTTTTT. Its protein product is CASSDPGGSYGELFF.

The table lists this clone with a count of one. This rearrangement joins TRBV30 to TRBJ2-1; D not resolved. CDR1 is GTSNPN, CDR2 SVGIG, per germline (reference sequence). V lost 1 base and J 1 base, leaving 11 bases between the germline ends. The CDR3 is 15 residues long. The CDR3 DNA follows: TGTGCCTGGAGTGGGCTAGGTTCATCCTACAATGAGCAGTTCTTC. Translated, it gives CAWSGLGSSYNEQFF.

This clone has just a few counts. This chain links TRBV2 with TRBJ1-1; unclear D gene. This CDR3 region has 11 residues. The germline V gene has CDR1 SNHLY and CDR2 FYNNEI. Trimming left V 4 bases short and J 8 bases short, with 8 bases between. The CDR3 coding sequence is TGTGCCAGCAGTGGGGGTCCCGAAGCTTTCTTT. It encodes CASSGGPEAFF.

The CDR3 DNA reads as TGTGCCAGCACAGGGAATCCCGACACCGGGGAGCTGTTTTTT. As protein: CASTGNPDTGELFF. This chain links TRBV9 with TRBJ2-2, with D perhaps TRBD1 (5 bases). V lost 6 bases to trimming and J lost 3 bases, with 12 bases between them. This CDR3 region has 14 residues. CDR1 is SGDLS and CDR2 is YYNGEE in the germline V gene.

V and J are TRBV29-1 and TRBJ2-1; 7 bases match TRBD1. The germline V gene has CDR1 SQVTM and CDR2 ANQGSEA. Trimming took 4 bases from V and 14 from J; bases not matched to a gene: 8. This CDR3 has 11 residues. In DNA, the CDR3 is TGCAGCGTTGTGGCACAGGGGTTTGAGTTCTTC. Translated: CSVVAQGFEFF.

The chain uses TRBV20-1 and TRBJ2-7; D ambiguous. Trimming left V 6 bases short and J 2 bases short, with 8 bases between. Germline CDR1 DFQATT, CDR2 SNEGSKA (reference sequence). CDR3 length equals 11 residues. CDR3 bases: TGCAGTGCCCCGACCCCCTACGAGCAGTACTTC. It encodes CSAPTPYEQYF.

DNA for the CDR3: TGTGCCAGCAGCCTGAAGCGGGAGAGCTCCTACAATGAGCAGTTCTTC. Translating gives CASSLKRESSYNEQFF. The chain uses TRBV14 and TRBJ2-1; 8 nucleotides align to TRBD2. This CDR3 region has 16 residues. Germline V lookup: CDR1 SGHDN, CDR2 FVKESK. With 4 bases clipped from V and 0 bases from J, the junction kept 5 bases outside the gene matches.

The J gene is TRBJ2-7, the V gene TRBV29-1; possible D gene TRBD1, 5 bases. The CDR3 covers 13 residues. Per germline, CDR1 SQVTM and CDR2 ANQGSEA. Trimming shortened V by 3 bases and J by 0 bases, and 9 bases separated the two germline ends. The CDR3 DNA reads TGCAGCGTTGACGAAGGGGACTCCTACGAGCAGTACTTC. Residues: CSVDEGDSYEQYF.

The V and J genes are TRBV18 and TRBJ2-7; D possibly corresponds to TRBD1 (6 bases). The V end was cut by 3 bases, the J end by 5 bases, with 26 bases between. CDR3 length equals 18 residues. Germline assignment: CDR1 KGHSH and CDR2 LQKENI. CDR3 coding DNA: TGTGCCAGCTCACCCTACCACGGACAGAGCAATAAGAGGAACGAGCAGTACTTC. Translating it yields CASSPYHGQSNKRNEQYF. Combining the CDR3 with reference TRBV18 and TRBJ2-7 gives the whole variable domain NAGVMQNPRHLVRRRGQEARLRCSPMKGHSHVYWYRQLPEEGLKFMVYLQKENIIDESGMPKERFSAEFPKEGPSILRIQQVVRGDSAAYFCASSPYHGQSNKRNEQYFGPGTRLTVT.

This rearrangement joins TRBV28 to TRBJ1-5; no definite D call. Germline CDR1 MDHEN, CDR2 SYDVKM. V lost 2 bases to trimming and J lost 15 bases, with 14 bases between them. The CDR3 runs to 12 residues. CDR3 coding DNA: TGTGCCAGCAGTTTAGGCGGCGGTTCCTTGCATTTT. Amino acids: CASSLGGGSLHF.

There are a few counts of this clone. The chain employs TRBV19 and TRBJ2-7, with D tentatively TRBD1 or TRBD2 (5 bases each). Germline CDR1 reads LNHDA; CDR2 reads SQIVND (reference sequence). Between the trimmed V and J ends, which lost 8 bases and 3 bases, there was a span of 17 bases. CDR3 length equals 14 residues. The CDR3 reads CASGFGDGNYEQYF. The CDR3 DNA is TGTGCCAGTGGGTTCGGGGACGGCAACTACGAGCAGTACTTC. Variable domain in full (rest from reference TRBV19 and TRBJ2-7): DGGITQSPKYLFRKEGQNVTLSCEQNLNHDAMYWYRQDPGQGLRLIYYSQIVNDFQKGDIAEGYSVSREKKESFPLTVTSAQKNPTAFYLCASGFGDGNYEQYFGPGTRLTVT.

The rearrangement joins TRBV5-4 to TRBJ2-4; 8 nucleotides line up with TRBD2. With V trimmed by 4 bases and J by 13 bases, 4 bases remained unmatched. The CDR3 runs 11 residues. Germline CDR1 and CDR2: SGHNT and YYREEE (reference sequence). The CDR3: CASSVAGTQYF. CDR3 DNA sequence: TGTGCCAGCAGCGTAGCGGGAACCCAGTACTTC.

This clone occurred a few times. The chain recombines TRBV9 with TRBJ2-5, with 8 bases aligning to TRBD2. Trimming at V came to 4 bases and at J to 2 bases, leaving 10 bases not matched to a gene. The CDR3 totals 16 residues. Germline V lookup: CDR1 SGDLS, CDR2 YYNGEE. This CDR3 reads CASSPTVTSAQETQYF. For the CDR3, the DNA is TGTGCCAGCAGCCCTACCGTGACTAGCGCACAAGAGACCCAGTACTTC.

The gene calls are TRBV7-2 and TRBJ2-3; no definite D call. Between the trimmed V and J ends, which lost 4 bases and 1 base, there was a span of 12 bases. The CDR3 loop spans 15 amino acids. Germline-derived CDR1 and CDR2 are SGHTA and FQGNSA. CDR3 bases: TGTGCCAGCAGCTACCGGGCCCTGGGCACAGATACGCAGTATTTT. It codes for CASSYRALGTDTQYF.

The chain carries TRBV4-1 and TRBJ1-1, with TRBD1 matching 8 bases. The CDR3 spans 15 residues. J gave up 0 bases and V 2 bases, and 2 bases lay outside the gene matches. CDR1 MGHRA and CDR2 YSYEKL come from the germline V gene. Written as DNA, the CDR3 is TGCGCCAGCAGCCAACAGGGGGCGTTGAACACTGAAGCTTTCTTT. Translation: CASSQQGALNTEAFF.

The V gene is TRBV28, the J gene TRBJ1-2, with D hard to call. This CDR3 comprises 11 residues. V lost 2 bases to trimming and J lost 4 bases, with 2 bases between them. CDR1 and CDR2 from the germline V gene are MDHEN and SYDVKM. CDR3 region: CASSLSYGYTF. CDR3 DNA sequence: TGTGCCAGCAGTTTAAGCTATGGCTACACCTTC.

The chain has TRBV6-6 and TRBJ1-2; 9 bases line up with TRBD1. The CDR3 contains 14 residues. Germline CDR1 is MNHNY and CDR2 is SVGAGI (reference sequence). Losses at the gene ends were 4 bases for V and 2 bases for J; bases not matched to a gene: 2. This CDR3 reads CASSSGTGNYGYTF. CDR3 nucleotide sequence: TGTGCCAGCAGTTCCGGGACAGGGAACTATGGCTACACCTTC.

The V gene is TRBV13, the J gene TRBJ2-2, with D tentatively TRBD2 (5 bases). V lost 5 bases and J lost 4, with 14 bases in between. Germline assignment: CDR1 PRHDT and CDR2 FYEKMQ (reference sequence). CDR3 length: 15 residues. CDR3 residues: CASSQAGEGTGELFF. CDR3 DNA sequence: TGTGCCAGCAGCCAGGCGGGCGAAGGCACCGGGGAGCTGTTTTTT.

On this clone itself: This sample also contains other DNA sequences that code for the same CDR3. This chain links TRBV27 with TRBJ2-7; D remains ambiguous. This CDR3 is 12 amino acids long. The ends were cut back, 1 base at V and 4 bases at J, with 5 bases in the middle. CDR1 and CDR2 from the germline V gene are MNHEY and SMNVEV (reference sequence). The CDR3 reads CASSLLGYEQYF. As DNA, the CDR3 is TGTGCCAGCAGTTTATTGGGTTACGAGCAGTACTTC.

The chain carries TRBV13 and TRBJ2-1, with a possible D match to TRBD1 (5 bases). Between the trimmed V and J ends, which lost 8 bases and 7 bases, there was a span of 18 bases. In germline, CDR1 is PRHDT, CDR2 FYEKMQ (reference sequence). CDR3 length: 14 residues. The DNA of the CDR3 is TGTGCCAGCCTCGTGGCAGGGCTTTCGAATGAGCAGTTCTTC. It codes for CASLVAGLSNEQFF.

This CDR3 is CASSLAERPYEQYF. As DNA, the CDR3 is TGTGCCAGCAGCTTGGCGGAGAGGCCCTACGAGCAGTACTTC. The V gene is TRBV5-4, the J gene TRBJ2-7; D remains unclear. With 0 bases removed from V and 2 bases from J, the gap between germline ends came to 9 bases. Germline CDR1 reads SGHNT; CDR2 reads YYREEE (reference sequence). The length of the CDR3 is 14 residues.

The chain combines TRBV27 with TRBJ2-7; TRBD2 matches 14 bases. This CDR3 has 15 amino acids. Per germline, CDR1 MNHEY and CDR2 SMNVEV (reference sequence). Germline trimming cut 5 bases from V and 6 bases from J; bases unmatched to any gene: 6. The CDR3 region is CASSPGTSGRGEQYF. The DNA for the CDR3 is TGTGCCAGCAGTCCGGGGACTAGCGGGAGAGGCGAGCAGTACTTC.

The chain joins TRBV4-1 to TRBJ2-3; the match to TRBD2 covers 10 bases. CDR1 is MGHRA, CDR2 YSYEKL, per germline. V gave up 1 base and J gave up 5 bases; unmatched junction bases: 9. This CDR3 comprises 17 residues. In DNA form, the CDR3 reads TGCGCCAGCAGCCAAGTTCTAGCGGGGGCCCTCGGAGATACGCAGTATTTT. It yields the protein CASSQVLAGALGDTQYF.

CDR3 DNA: TGTGCCAGCAGCCCGGAAACCAACTATGGCTACACCTTC. Encoded protein: CASSPETNYGYTF. The chain recombines TRBV27 with TRBJ1-2; D uncertain. CDR1 and CDR2 from the germline V gene are MNHEY and SMNVEV (reference sequence). The CDR3 sequence is 13 residues long. The V end lost 6 bases, the J end lost 2 bases, and 10 bases lay between the germline ends.

This clone was recorded once. The chain employs TRBV27 and TRBJ2-7; 9 bases line up with TRBD1. The CDR3 covers 14 residues. The junction had 9 bases not matched to a gene; V was cut back by 6 bases and J by 6 bases. Looked up from germline, CDR1 is MNHEY and CDR2 is SMNVEV (reference sequence). CDR3 in amino acids: CASSLDRGDSEQYF. CDR3 sequence (DNA): TGTGCCAGCAGCCTCGACAGGGGGGATAGCGAGCAGTACTTC.

This clone has only a few counts. The V and J genes are TRBV29-1 and TRBJ2-2, with D hard to call. The V gene lost 3 bases and the J gene lost 0 bases, with 8 bases spanning the gap. Germline CDR1 SQVTM, CDR2 ANQGSEA. The CDR3 is 14 residues long. CDR3 sequence reads: CSVDFETNTGELFF. The CDR3, as DNA: TGCAGCGTTGATTTTGAGACGAACACCGGGGAGCTGTTTTTT.